Here is one T cell receptor beta chain with its context. Its specificity is not known. The sample is drawn from a study of PD-1 blockade in classical Hodgkin lymphoma. Study background: Treatment was intravenous nivolumab, 3 mg/kg every 2 weeks, until progression. Findings of the study overall: Patients newly diagnosed and complete responders had comparable baseline diversity. By C4D1, CD4+ diversity increased significantly, especially in complete responders.

Measured with immunoSEQ multiplex PCR; TCRdb has only the in-frame clones, and not every one. The sample holds just under 65,000 clones, 91% seen once. Time point meaning: cycle 4 day 1 (C4D1), after more than five weeks of nivolumab. The patients all showed relapse after autologous stem cell transplantation, while their brentuximab vedotin exposure varied. Each best response was a complete response, a partial response or progressive disease. Trimming shortened V by 5 bases and J by 8 bases, and 18 bases separated the two germline ends. Germline V lookup: CDR1 PRHDT, CDR2 FYEKMQ (reference sequence). The CDR3 runs 14 residues.

This chain joins TRBV13 and TRBJ1-2; perhaps TRBD1 as D (5 bases). This material consisted of peripheral blood mononuclear cells (PBMCs), taken before the fourth cycle of nivolumab. The TCR comes from a human donor with classical Hodgkin lymphoma. This CDR3 is CASSQVVGGWGYTF. CDR3 bases: TGTGCCAGCAGCCAAGTGGTCGGGGGTTGGGGCTACACCTTC.